This TCR beta chain was found in a study of OX40 agonist ivuxolimab in advanced cancers. General observations from the study: Among some nonresponders, normalized T-cell clonal expansion was also low.

Some clones are missing from TCRdb's copy, which holds only in-frame ones; the method was immunoSEQ multiplex PCR. The sample carries about 91,000 clones, roughly 89% recorded once. In the case of this clone: The antigen is unknown.

This CDR3 comprises 15 residues. CDR1 SQVTM and CDR2 ANQGSEA come from the germline V gene. Trimming removed 4 bases from V and 1 base from J, with 16 bases in between. Sequenced material: CD4+ or CD8+ T cells sorted from blood, taken in a trial of the OX40 agonist ivuxolimab. This sequence joins TRBV29-1 and TRBJ2-5; perhaps TRBD2 as D (6 bases). The TCR sequence derives from an adult with an advanced solid tumor such as melanoma, head and neck, liver or kidney cancer. The CDR3 region is CSVVWLVGGQETQYF. The CDR3 bases are TGCAGCGTTGTTTGGCTAGTGGGGGGCCAAGAGACCCAGTACTTC.